This TCR beta chain is drawn from a study of breast tumors, draining lymph nodes, adjacent tissues. General study results and limits: The data were judged consistent with most tumor T cells coming from lymph node and expanding in tumor. Luminal-like breast cancer showed significantly higher tumor–nontumor repertoire similarity than basal-like. Tumors had less TCR diversity than lymph nodes, more than nontumor tissue. That most tumor T cells come from lymph nodes remained unproven.

CDR3 length equals 15 residues. After removal of 5 bases from V and 4 bases from J, the junction contained 9 bases not matched to a gene. In germline, CDR1 is MNHEY, CDR2 SMNVEV (reference sequence). This clonotype was counted ten times or more. The target antigen is unknown. Via MiXCR, TCRdb re-called the multiplex PCR reads, giving one row per CDR3 protein. The sample shows approximately 8,000 distinct CDR3 sequences, around 80% of them seen only once. The chain carries TRBV27 and TRBJ2-7; 9 bases line up with TRBD1. Sequenced material: tumor-adjacent breast tissue. The TCR was taken from a female donor with breast cancer. Some clones in this sample may be carry-over from other donors' samples. The DNA of the CDR3 is TGTGCCAGCAGTCTACACGCCGGGACAGGGTACGAGCAGTACTTC. This translates into CASSLHAGTGYEQYF.